The 20 T cell receptor beta chains in this list originate from one sample, sequenced in a study of blood T cell repertoires in COVID-19. The data were produced by immunoSEQ multiplex PCR, yet TCRdb's version contains in-frame clones alone and is incomplete. The data show about 150,000 clones, around 85% seen once. What was sequenced was peripheral blood. All receptors come from an older woman with COVID-19, enrolled during active disease.

V usage is TRBV6-1 and J usage is TRBJ1-6; possibly TRBD1 for D (5 bases). The CDR3 consists of 15 residues. Germline CDR1 reads MNHNS; CDR2 reads SASEGT. V lost 2 bases, J lost 7 bases, and 12 bases lay in between. The CDR3 nucleotides are TGTGCCAGCAGTGAATACGGAAAGGGGAATTCACCCCTCCACTTT. This gives the protein CASSEYGKGNSPLHF.

This clone appeared once. The chain uses TRBV7-2 and TRBJ2-5; 7 positions agree with TRBD2. This CDR3 has 17 residues. The V gene end was trimmed by 7 bases and the J gene end by 5 bases; junction bases not matched to a gene: 19. From germline, CDR1 is SGHTA and CDR2 FQGNSA. The DNA for the CDR3 is TGTGCCAGCACCCAGTGGGTTAGCGGGCATCCGGAGGAGACCCAGTACTTC. This sequence encodes CASTQWVSGHPEETQYF.

The chain couples TRBV2 to TRBJ2-5; TRBD2 matches 13 bases. Germline CDR1 reads SNHLY; CDR2 reads FYNNEI. After removal of 6 bases from V and 2 bases from J, the junction contained 3 bases not matched to a gene. This CDR3 has 15 amino acids. In DNA, the CDR3 is TGTGCCAGCAGCACTAGCGGGGGGGAGCAAGAGACCCAGTACTTC. Protein product: CASSTSGGEQETQYF.

The CDR3 loop is CASSQDRPGGRSPLHF. Here the CDR3 DNA reads TGTGCCAGCAGCCAAGATCGGCCAGGGGGGCGTTCACCCCTCCACTTT. The V gene is TRBV3-1 (or the pseudogene TRBV3-2), the J gene TRBJ1-6, with 7 nucleotides matching TRBD1. V dropped 0 bases and J dropped 9; count of bases not matched to a gene: 8. The CDR3 sequence is 16 residues long. Per germline, CDR1 LGHDT and CDR2 YNNKEL (reference sequence).

This chain connects TRBV19 to TRBJ2-1; 7 bases are a match to TRBD2. V shed 5 bases and J 3 bases; nucleotides not matched to a gene: 7. Germline assignment: CDR1 LNHDA and CDR2 SQIVND (reference sequence). The CDR3 is made up of 15 amino acids. CDR3 sequence: CASSPISGGYNEQFF. In DNA, the CDR3 is TGTGCCAGTAGTCCAATCTCGGGGGGCTACAATGAGCAGTTCTTC.

The chain recombines TRBV18 with TRBJ1-1; no clear D. Trimming removed 6 bases from V and 1 base from J, with 12 bases in between. This CDR3 has 14 amino acids. Looked up from germline, CDR1 is KGHSH and CDR2 is LQKENI. The CDR3 loop reads CASSNRGPNTEAFF. In DNA form, the CDR3 reads TGTGCCAGCTCCAACCGCGGCCCGAACACTGAAGCTTTCTTT.

The gene calls are TRBV30 and TRBJ2-5; the match to TRBD2 covers 8 bases. Germline CDR1 and CDR2: GTSNPN and SVGIG (reference sequence). Unmatched junction bases numbered 2, after V lost 4 bases and J lost 4 bases. The CDR3 covers 12 residues. In DNA form, the CDR3 reads TGTGCCTGGACTAGCGGGTTAGAGACCCAGTACTTC. Translated: CAWTSGLETQYF.

This chain links TRBV25-1 with TRBJ2-2, with 8 bases matching TRBD2. The CDR3 contains 15 residues. CDR1 and CDR2 (germline): MGHDK, SYGVNS. Germline trimming cut 6 bases from V and 3 bases from J; bases unmatched to any gene: 6. The CDR3 DNA reads as TGTGCCAGCAGCGGGGGGGAGGAAGACACCGGGGAGCTGTTTTTT. It yields the protein CASSGGEEDTGELFF. The full variable domain, its missing parts supplied by reference TRBV25-1 and TRBJ2-2, is EADIYQTPRYLVIGTGKKITLECSQTMGHDKMYWYQQDPGMELHLIHYSYGVNSTEKGDLSSESTVSRIRTEHFPLTLESARPSHTSQYLCASSGGEEDTGELFFGEGSRLTVL.

V is TRBV13 and J is TRBJ2-3; 7 nucleotides match TRBD2. The CDR3 loop spans 13 amino acids. Trimming took 0 bases from V and 10 from J; bases not matched to a gene: 4. CDR1 and CDR2 from the germline V gene are PRHDT and FYEKMQ (reference sequence). CDR3 protein: CASSLGLAEAQYF. The CDR3 DNA follows: TGTGCCAGCAGCTTAGGGCTAGCGGAAGCGCAGTATTTT.

This chain connects TRBV27 to TRBJ1-1; D is undetermined. V was clipped by 5 bases and J by 1 base, with 14 bases between them. CDR1 and CDR2 (germline): MNHEY, SMNVEV (reference sequence). The CDR3 consists of 15 residues. CDR3 residues: CASSPKGGPNTEAFF. CDR3 in DNA: TGTGCCAGCAGTCCAAAGGGCGGGCCGAACACTGAAGCTTTCTTT.

This clone occurred a few times. V usage is TRBV5-1 and J usage is TRBJ1-1, with D perhaps TRBD1 (6 bases). This CDR3 spans 15 amino acids. The germline V gene has CDR1 SGHRS and CDR2 YFSETQ. The V and J ends lost 3 bases and 4 bases respectively, with 16 bases between them. CDR3 sequence reads: CASSYGLGAPTEAFF. CDR3 sequence (DNA): TGCGCCAGCAGCTACGGGCTGGGGGCGCCCACTGAAGCTTTCTTT.

V usage is TRBV7-2 and J usage is TRBJ2-1; 8 bases are a match to TRBD2. Per germline, CDR1 SGHTA and CDR2 FQGNSA. J gave up 7 bases and V 5 bases, and 16 bases lay outside the gene matches. This CDR3 is built from 17 residues. CDR3: CASSRGLVGGTGNEQFF. The CDR3 region has the DNA TGTGCCAGCAGCAGGGGACTAGTGGGGGGGACGGGAAATGAGCAGTTCTTC.

The gene calls are TRBV6-5 and TRBJ1-1; unclear D gene. This CDR3 is built from 14 residues. CDR1 and CDR2 from the germline V gene are MNHEY and SVGAGI. Trimming stripped 4 bases from V and 6 bases from J, with 15 bases between. The CDR3 DNA is TGTGCCAGCAGTTCCGCCGGGAGAAAGGCTGAAGCTTTCTTT. Translating gives CASSSAGRKAEAFF.

The chain employs TRBV4-3 and TRBJ1-4; D is ambiguous. The germline V gene has CDR1 LGHNA and CDR2 YSLEER. The CDR3 extends over 15 amino acids. V dropped 2 bases and J dropped 3 bases, with 10 bases sitting between them. CDR3 residues: CASSQLSGSNEKLFF. The CDR3 DNA is TGCGCCAGCAGCCAACTTTCGGGATCTAATGAAAAACTGTTTTTT.

This chain joins TRBV27 and TRBJ1-1, with 7 nucleotides matching TRBD1. CDR1 and CDR2 from the germline V gene are MNHEY and SMNVEV (reference sequence). After removal of 2 bases from V and 4 bases from J, the junction contained 10 bases not matched to a gene. This CDR3 contains 16 residues. The DNA for the CDR3 is TGTGCCAGCAGTTTAAGGGGGCCCGACGGGGGCACTGAAGCTTTCTTT. Translated: CASSLRGPDGGTEAFF.

The chain has TRBV6-1 and TRBJ2-3, with TRBD2 matching 10 bases. The germline gives CDR1 MNHNS, CDR2 SASEGT. V gave up 5 bases and J gave up 1 base; unmatched junction bases: 3. The CDR3 length is 15 residues. CDR3 nucleotide sequence: TGTGCCAGCAGTTTAGCGGGGGGCCGCACAGATACGCAGTATTTT. Translation gives CASSLAGGRTDTQYF.

This clone was recorded a few times. The chain combines TRBV6-5 with TRBJ1-1; D is uncertain. Looked up from germline, CDR1 is MNHEY and CDR2 is SVGAGI. There are 13 residues in the CDR3. Trimming took 11 bases from V and 5 from J, leaving 18 bases between them. CDR3 sequence: CASHSMPGTEAFF. In DNA form, the CDR3 reads TGTGCCTCACACTCGATGCCGGGGACTGAAGCTTTCTTT.

Of note for this clone: The identical CDR3 is also encoded by other nucleotide sequences in the sample. This chain uses TRBV5-6 with TRBJ2-3; 10 bases fit TRBD2. Germline trimming cut 2 bases from V and 3 bases from J; bases unmatched to any gene: 3. CDR3 length: 15 residues. Germline CDR1 is SGHDT and CDR2 is YYEEEE. The CDR3 DNA sequence: TGTGCCAGCAGCTTATTAGCGGGGGGAACAGATACGCAGTATTTT. Translation: CASSLLAGGTDTQYF.

V usage is TRBV5-4 and J usage is TRBJ1-2; 7 bases fit TRBD1. With 0 bases clipped from V and 8 bases from J, the junction kept 4 bases outside the gene matches. Germline V gene data show CDR1 as SGHNT and CDR2 as YYREEE (reference sequence). The CDR3 extends over 13 amino acids. This CDR3 reads CASSLETGTGYTF. The CDR3 nucleotides read TGTGCCAGCAGCTTGGAGACAGGGACCGGCTACACCTTC.

This chain uses TRBV5-4 with TRBJ2-3; the D gene is possibly TRBD2 (5 bases). From germline, CDR1 is SGHNT and CDR2 YYREEE (reference sequence). V was clipped by 4 bases and J by 4 bases, with 19 bases between them. The CDR3 runs 16 residues. The CDR3 coding sequence is TGTGCCAGCAGCACCCGGGGTGGGCCGGCGGCAGATACGCAGTATTTT. This sequence encodes CASSTRGGPAADTQYF.